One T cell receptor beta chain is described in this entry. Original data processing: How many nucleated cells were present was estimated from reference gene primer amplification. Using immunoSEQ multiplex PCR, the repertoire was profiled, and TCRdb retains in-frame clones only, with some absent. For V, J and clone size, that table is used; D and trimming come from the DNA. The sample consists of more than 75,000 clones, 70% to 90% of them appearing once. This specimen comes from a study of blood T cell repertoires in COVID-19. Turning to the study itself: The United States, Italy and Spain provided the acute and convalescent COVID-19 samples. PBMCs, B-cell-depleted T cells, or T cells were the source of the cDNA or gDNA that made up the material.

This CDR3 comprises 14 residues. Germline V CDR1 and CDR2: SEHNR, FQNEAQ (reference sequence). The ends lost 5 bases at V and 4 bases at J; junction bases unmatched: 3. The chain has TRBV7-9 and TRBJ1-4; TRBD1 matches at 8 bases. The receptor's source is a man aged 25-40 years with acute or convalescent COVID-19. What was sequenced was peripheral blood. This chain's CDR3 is CASSDRGGNEKLFF. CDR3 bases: TGTGCCAGCAGCGACAGGGGTGGTAATGAAAAACTGTTTTTT.